One T cell receptor (beta chain) is described in this entry. The sample is drawn from a study of blood T cell repertoires in COVID-19. Study-level information: The analysed material was cDNA or gDNA that came from T cells, B-cell-depleted T cells, or PBMCs.

Per the original data handling: Estimation of nucleated cell counts relied on the amplification of reference gene primers. The table came from immunoSEQ multiplex PCR; TCRdb's copy has only in-frame clones and leaves some out. The DNA was the basis for D and trimming; V, J and clone size are from that table. The sample includes roughly 34,000 clones, roughly nine tenths of them seen just once. The CDR3 consists of 14 residues. CDR1 is SGHTA and CDR2 is FQGNSA in the germline V gene. J lost 6 bases, V lost 3 bases, and 2 bases had no gene match. This chain joins TRBV7-2 and TRBJ1-6; 7 bases are a match to TRBD1. The sample consisted of peripheral blood. The clonotype originates from a human donor with active COVID-19. The donor label of this sample is uncertain. The chain's CDR3 is CASSLGTVNSPLHF. The CDR3 DNA reads TGTGCCAGCAGCTTGGGGACAGTTAATTCACCCCTCCACTTT.